The 14 T cell receptor beta chains below were found in one sample sequenced in a study of OX40 agonist ivuxolimab in advanced cancers. Library preparation employed the immunoSEQ multiplex PCR assay. TCRdb retrieved this table from immuneACCESS and kept in-frame rearrangements only. Not all clones are present; in checked studies, unresolved V genes account for under half, and no reason is known for the remainder. This sample is represented by 30,000 or so clones; about 90% of them were singletons. Of the sample, around 8.9% is held by the ten largest clones. This sample comprised CD4+ or CD8+ T cells sorted from blood, obtained in a trial of the OX40 agonist ivuxolimab. These receptors were taken from an adult with an advanced solid tumor such as melanoma, head and neck, liver or kidney cancer.

The chain recombines TRBV6-1 with TRBJ2-7; D is unresolved. Germline V gene lookup returns CDR1 MNHNS and CDR2 SASEGT. V was cut by 0 bases and J by 4 bases, with 7 bases left in between. The CDR3 runs to 13 residues. The CDR3 spells CASSEAPAYEQYF. For the CDR3, the DNA is TGTGCCAGCAGTGAAGCTCCCGCTTACGAGCAGTACTTC.

The chain has TRBV7-2 and TRBJ2-5; no clear D. The CDR3 covers 10 residues. The ends were cut back, 10 bases at V and 5 bases at J, with 8 bases in the middle. CDR1 is SGHTA, CDR2 FQGNSA, per germline. The CDR3 coding sequence is TGTGCCACCGCGCGGGAGACCCAGTACTTC. It yields the protein CATARETQYF.

This clone was seen only once. The chain joins TRBV11-1 to TRBJ1-1; D is uncertain. V dropped 5 bases and J dropped 10 bases, with 8 bases sitting between them. The CDR3 totals 10 residues. Germline values: CDR1 SGHAT, CDR2 FQDESV (reference sequence). Here the CDR3 DNA reads TGTGCCAGCAGCCCCCTCGGAGCTTTCTTT. Protein sequence: CASSPLGAFF.

The chain combines TRBV7-8 with TRBJ2-3; 15 positions match TRBD2. V gave up 4 bases and J gave up 2 bases; unmatched junction bases: 16. This CDR3 contains 21 residues. The germline gives CDR1 SGHVS, CDR2 FQNEAQ. The CDR3 here is CASSSIPDGTSGRLDTDTQYF. The CDR3 coding sequence is TGTGCCAGCAGCTCTATCCCGGATGGGACTAGCGGGAGGCTTGACACAGATACGCAGTATTTT. Full variable domain (missing parts from reference TRBV7-8 and TRBJ2-3): GAGVSQSPRYKVAKRGQDVALRCDPISGHVSLFWYQQALGQGPEFLTYFQNEAQLDKSGLPSDRFFAERPEGSVSTLKIQRTQQEDSAVYLCASSSIPDGTSGRLDTDTQYFGPGTRLTVL.

The chain has TRBV5-1 and TRBJ2-3; a weak D match, TRBD1 (6 bases). The CDR3 is made up of 16 amino acids. Germline CDR1 is SGHRS and CDR2 is YFSETQ. V dropped 4 bases and J dropped 2 bases, with 17 bases sitting between them. The CDR3 DNA reads TGCGCCAGCAGCCCCGGGACAATATGGGACACAGATACGCAGTATTTT. Amino acid sequence: CASSPGTIWDTDTQYF. The variable domain in full, completed from reference TRBV5-1 and TRBJ2-3, reads KAGVTQTPRYLIKTRGQQVTLSCSPISGHRSVSWYQQTPGQGLQFLFEYFSETQRNKGNFPGRFSGRQFSNSRSEMNVSTLELGDSALYLCASSPGTIWDTDTQYFGPGTRLTVL.

This clone was detected a few times. The chain has TRBV25-1 and TRBJ1-1; D gene unclear. CDR1 MGHDK and CDR2 SYGVNS come from the germline V gene. This CDR3 contains 15 residues. Trimming removed 6 bases at V and 1 base at J, with 15 bases between. Written as DNA, the CDR3 is TGTGCCAGCAGAAGAGGTTTCCCCCCGAACACTGAAGCTTTCTTT. Its translation: CASRRGFPPNTEAFF.

The sample holds a few counts of this clone. The V and J genes are TRBV5-4 and TRBJ2-7, with D tentatively TRBD2 (5 bases). The germline CDR1 and CDR2 sequences are SGHNT and YYREEE (reference sequence). Trimming cost V 4 bases and J 2 bases, with 10 bases left between them. There are 13 residues in the CDR3. CDR3 protein: CASSSWGAYEQYF. The DNA for the CDR3 is TGTGCCAGCAGCAGTTGGGGAGCCTACGAGCAGTACTTC.

The rearrangement joins TRBV4-3 to TRBJ1-2; maybe TRBD1 (5 bases). CDR1 LGHNA and CDR2 YSLEER come from the germline V gene. V lost 1 base and J lost 2, with 14 bases in between. The CDR3 length is 16 residues. CDR3: CASSQGIRGPNYGYTF. The CDR3 coding sequence is TGCGCCAGCAGCCAAGGTATTAGGGGTCCCAACTATGGCTACACCTTC.

This CDR3 reads CASSQRDANEKLFF. Written as DNA, the CDR3 is TGCGCCAGCAGCCAGCGGGACGCTAATGAAAAACTGTTTTTT. The V and J genes are TRBV4-1 and TRBJ1-4; a possible D gene is TRBD1 (5 bases). Trimming removed 3 bases at V and 3 bases at J, with 8 bases between. The CDR3 is 14 amino acids. Germline V lookup: CDR1 MGHRA, CDR2 YSYEKL.

The chain carries TRBV5-1 and TRBJ2-2; D may be TRBD2 (6 bases). CDR3 length equals 16 residues. Trimming stripped 4 bases from V and 0 bases from J, with 13 bases between. CDR1 is SGHRS, CDR2 YFSETQ, per germline. The DNA for the CDR3 is TGCGCCAGCAGCGGTTCGGGGGTACCGAACACCGGGGAGCTGTTTTTT. It specifies CASSGSGVPNTGELFF.

Of note for this clone: At one of its ends the junction is not consistent with the germline gene, which may arise from a read error. V is TRBV13 and J is TRBJ2-5; no definite D call. Germline values: CDR1 PRHDT, CDR2 FYEKMQ (reference sequence). There are 13 residues in the CDR3. CDR3 amino acids: CVSSYDRQETQYF. CDR3 nucleotide sequence: TGTGTCAGCAGCTACGACCGCCAAGAGACCCAGTACTTC.

The chain couples TRBV5-1 to TRBJ2-5, with D possibly being TRBD1 or TRBD2 (5 bases each). V lost 0 bases and J 5 bases, leaving 11 bases between the germline ends. The CDR3 has 14 amino acids. The germline V gene has CDR1 SGHRS and CDR2 YFSETQ. The CDR3 spells CASSLAMGVETQYF. The CDR3 DNA reads as TGCGCCAGCAGCTTGGCCATGGGGGTCGAGACCCAGTACTTC.

The chain links TRBV11-3 to TRBJ2-3; D not certain. V lost 5 bases, J lost 0 bases, and 15 bases lay in between. CDR3 size: 16 residues. CDR1 and CDR2 (germline): SGHNT, YENEEA. Written as DNA, the CDR3 is TGTGCCAGCAGCCCGTCCTATGAGAGTAGCACAGATACGCAGTATTTT. Translation gives CASSPSYESSTDTQYF.

This chain joins TRBV4-2 and TRBJ2-1; 12 bases are shared with TRBD2. The CDR3 loop spans 16 amino acids. V was clipped by 1 base and J by 5 bases; unmatched bases: 3. CDR1 is LGHNA, CDR2 YNFKEQ, per germline. CDR3 loop: CASSQGTSGTNNEQFF. CDR3 bases: TGTGCCAGCAGCCAAGGGACTAGCGGGACCAACAATGAGCAGTTCTTC.